This T cell receptor (beta chain) was observed in a study of cytomegalovirus exposure and HLA in healthy donors. Turning to the study itself: An early data release held 80 million or so unique TCRs from HLA-typed donors.

Amplification used 60 Vbeta primers and 13 Jbeta primers. The data were produced by immunoSEQ multiplex PCR, yet TCRdb's version contains in-frame clones alone and is incomplete. The sample comprises 95,000 to 150,000 clones, 66% of which are singletons, and roughly 1.4% rests with the top ten. Trimming removed 2 bases from V and 4 bases from J; junction bases left unmatched: 13. The CDR3 is 17 amino acids. The germline CDR1 and CDR2 sequences are LNHNV and YYDKDF (reference sequence). The rearrangement uses TRBV15 and TRBJ2-7; the match to TRBD1 covers 8 bases. This TCR was sampled from a man younger than 35 in good health and CMV-seronegative. The sample was PBMCs. The CDR3 sequence: CATSRPTWTGTLYEQYF. CDR3 nucleotide sequence: TGTGCCACCAGCAGACCTACTTGGACAGGGACGCTTTACGAGCAGTACTTC.